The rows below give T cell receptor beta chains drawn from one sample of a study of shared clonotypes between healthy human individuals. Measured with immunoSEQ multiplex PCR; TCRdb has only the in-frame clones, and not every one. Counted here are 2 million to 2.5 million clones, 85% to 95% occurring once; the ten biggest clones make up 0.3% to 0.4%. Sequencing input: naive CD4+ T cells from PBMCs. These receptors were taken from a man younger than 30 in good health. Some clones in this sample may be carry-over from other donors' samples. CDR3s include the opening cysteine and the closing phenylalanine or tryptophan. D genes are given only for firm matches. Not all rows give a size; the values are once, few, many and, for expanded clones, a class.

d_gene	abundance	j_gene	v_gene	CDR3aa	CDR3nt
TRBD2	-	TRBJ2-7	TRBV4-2	CASSRGPTSGISYEQYF	TGTGCCAGCAGCCGCGGCCCGACTAGCGGGATCTCCTACGAGCAGTACTTC
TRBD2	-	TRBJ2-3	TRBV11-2	CASSQREGRTDTQYF	TGTGCCAGCAGCCAGCGGGAGGGCCGAACAGATACGCAGTATTTT
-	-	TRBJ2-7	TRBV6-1	CASSVHYEQYF	TGTGCCAGCAGTGTGCACTACGAGCAGTACTTC
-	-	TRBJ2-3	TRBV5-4	CASSSAGGGTDTQYF	TGTGCCAGCAGCTCGGCAGGGGGGGGCACAGATACGCAGTATTTT
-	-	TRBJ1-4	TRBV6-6	CASSSRGREKLFF	TGTGCCAGCAGCTCGAGGGGACGCGAAAAACTGTTTTTT
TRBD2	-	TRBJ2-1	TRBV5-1	CASSLGTSGRAGYNEQFF	TGCGCCAGCAGCCTCGGGACTAGCGGGAGGGCCGGGTACAATGAGCAGTTCTTC
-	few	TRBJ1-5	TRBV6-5	CASRLDSNQPQHF	TGTGCCAGCAGATTAGACAGCAATCAGCCCCAGCATTTT
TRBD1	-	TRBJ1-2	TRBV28	CASSSKGAADYNYGYTF	TGTGCCAGCAGTTCGAAGGGGGCCGCCGATTATAACTATGGCTACACCTTC
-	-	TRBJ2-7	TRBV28	CASSLSPGDTTYEQYF	TGTGCCAGCAGTTTATCCCCCGGGGACACGACCTACGAGCAGTACTTC
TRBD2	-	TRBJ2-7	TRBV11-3	CASSPGGGHEQYF	TGTGCCAGCAGCCCGGGGGGGGGTCACGAGCAGTACTTC
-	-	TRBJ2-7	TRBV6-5	CASRWQAEKSYEQYF	TGTGCCAGCAGGTGGCAGGCCGAAAAATCCTACGAGCAGTACTTC
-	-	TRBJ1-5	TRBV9	CASSGGFSNQPQHF	TGTGCCAGCAGCGGAGGTTTTAGCAATCAGCCCCAGCATTTT
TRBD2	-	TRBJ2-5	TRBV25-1	CASSDLPRGYQETQYF	TGTGCCAGCAGTGACCTCCCGCGGGGGTACCAAGAGACCCAGTACTTC
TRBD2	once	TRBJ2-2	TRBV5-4	CASSSLAGGPGELFF	TGTGCCAGCAGCTCACTAGCGGGAGGTCCCGGGGAGCTGTTTTTT
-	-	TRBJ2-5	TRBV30	CAWSVSGQVQETQYF	TGTGCCTGGAGTGTATCGGGACAAGTCCAAGAGACCCAGTACTTC
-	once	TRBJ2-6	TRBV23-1	CAGRGTHSGANVLTF	TGCGCCGGAAGGGGCACTCACTCTGGGGCCAACGTCCTGACTTTC